This T cell receptor (beta chain) was recorded in a study of sequential checkpoint blockade in melanoma. Findings of the study overall: Tumor T-cell fraction and clonality correlated with PD-L1 and CD8+ counts.

This sample's treatment: randomized to nivolumab then ipilimumab (arm A) or the reverse (arm B). This CDR3 is 14 amino acids long. V was pared by 5 bases and J by 1 base, with 11 bases between. The V gene's germline CDR1 is SGHNT and CDR2 YENEEA. The assay was immunoSEQ multiplex PCR, and TCRdb's table has in-frame clones only and misses some. The table records 4,500 to 6,500 clones, around a fifth of them present only once. This clone is judged medium-sized. Its target is not known. This TCR came from a human donor with melanoma. The chain employs TRBV11-3 and TRBJ1-1; possible D gene TRBD1, 5 bases. The sample in question was tumor tissue (inferred from file names), obtained from a patient given nivolumab and ipilimumab in sequence. CDR3 coding DNA: TGTGCCAGCAGCCAAGGGGACCAGAACACTGAAGCTTTCTTT. Its translation is CASSQGDQNTEAFF.